This TCR beta chain was observed in a study of T cells in Graves' hyperthyroidism and ophthalmopathy. TCR beta CDR3 regions were amplified from RNA. Using the HTBI primer set, a first-round RT-PCR was run on the TCR CDR3. TCRdb reprocessed the multiplex PCR reads via MiXCR and lists one record per CDR3 protein. The table includes approximately 640,000 distinct CDR3 sequences, around a sixth detected once. The CDR3 is 15 residues long. Germline CDR1 is MNHEY and CDR2 is SVGAGI. With 0 bases removed from V and 5 bases from J, the gap between germline ends came to 14 bases. Fresh 10 ml peripheral blood yielded PBMCs.

The sequenced sample consisted of blood. This sequence was found in a man aged 45-65 years with Graves' hyperthyroidism. The rearrangement joins TRBV6-5 to TRBJ2-7, with D tentatively TRBD1 or TRBD2 (6 bases each). This CDR3 is CASSYSGGAWDEQYF. The DNA of the CDR3 is TGTGCCAGCAGTTACTCGGGGGGCGCTTGGGACGAGCAGTACTTC.